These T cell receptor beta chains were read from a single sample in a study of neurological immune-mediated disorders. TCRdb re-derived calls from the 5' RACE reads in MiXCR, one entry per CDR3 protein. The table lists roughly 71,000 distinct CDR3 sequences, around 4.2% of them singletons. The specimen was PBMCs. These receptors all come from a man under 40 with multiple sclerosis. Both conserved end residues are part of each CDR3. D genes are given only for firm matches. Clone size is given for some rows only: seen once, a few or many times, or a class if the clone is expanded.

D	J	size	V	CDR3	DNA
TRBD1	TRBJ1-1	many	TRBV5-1	CASSLTGQGQGDTEAFF	TGCGCCAGCAGCTTGACAGGACAGGGCCAAGGAGACACTGAAGCTTTCTTT
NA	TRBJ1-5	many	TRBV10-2	CASSGAGVDQPQHF	TGCGCCAGCAGTGGGGCGGGGGTGGATCAGCCCCAGCATTTT
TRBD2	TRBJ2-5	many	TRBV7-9	CASTLRVAGDQETQYF	TGTGCCAGCACCCTCCGGGTAGCGGGGGACCAAGAGACCCAGTACTTC
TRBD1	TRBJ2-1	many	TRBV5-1	CASSKGQGSYNEQFF	TGCGCCAGCAGCAAGGGACAGGGATCCTACAATGAGCAGTTCTTC
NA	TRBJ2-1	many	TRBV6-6	CASSYGDEQFF	TGTGCCAGCAGTTACGGTGATGAGCAGTTCTTC
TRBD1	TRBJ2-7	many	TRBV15	CATRGAPGQGGSEQYF	TGTGCCACCAGGGGTGCGCCGGGACAGGGGGGTAGCGAGCAGTACTTC
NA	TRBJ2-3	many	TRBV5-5	CASSWFGGLTDTQYF	TGTGCCAGCAGTTGGTTCGGCGGTCTAACGGATACGCAGTATTTT
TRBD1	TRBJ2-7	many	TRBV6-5	CASSYSGQSSEQYF	TGTGCCAGCAGTTACTCGGGACAGAGCAGCGAGCAGTACTTC
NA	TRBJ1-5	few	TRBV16	CASTRDPGNQPQNF	TGTGCCAGCACCCGGGACCCCGGCAATCAGCCCCAGAATTTT
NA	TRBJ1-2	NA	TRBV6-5	CASRVTATGYGYTF	TGTGCCAGCAGGGTGACGGCGACCGGCTATGGCTACACCTTC
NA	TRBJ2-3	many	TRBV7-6	CASSLNGGGLDSTDTQYF	TGTGCCAGCAGCTTAAATGGCGGGGGCCTCGATAGCACAGATACGCAGTATTTT
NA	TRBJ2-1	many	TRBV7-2	CASSPPFNEQFF	TGTGCCAGCAGCCCCCCTTTTAATGAGCAGTTCTTC
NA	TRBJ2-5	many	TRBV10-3	CAISEQETQYF	TGTGCCATCAGTGAACAAGAGACCCAGTACTTC
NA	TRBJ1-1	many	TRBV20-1	CSAWWGEKTEAFF	TGCAGTGCCTGGTGGGGGGAGAAAACTGAAGCTTTCTTT
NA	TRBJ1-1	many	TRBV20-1	CSATLGSMNTEAFF	TGCAGTGCTACCCTAGGGTCGATGAACACTGAAGCTTTCTTT
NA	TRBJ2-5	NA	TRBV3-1	CASSQGQNQETQYF	TGTGCCAGCAGCCAAGGACAGAACCAAGAGACCCAGTACTTC
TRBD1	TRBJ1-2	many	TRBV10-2	CASSDRTGETNYGYTF	TGCGCCAGCAGTGATCGGACAGGGGAAACTAACTATGGCTACACCTTC
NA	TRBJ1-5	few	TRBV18	CASSPGTGHQPQHF	TGTGCCAGCTCACCCGGGACGGGGCATCAGCCCCAGCATTTT
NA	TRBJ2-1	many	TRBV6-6	CASTGMSYNEQFF	TGTGCCAGCACCGGGATGTCCTACAATGAGCAGTTCTTC
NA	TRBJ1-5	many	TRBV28	CASSRTGHQPQHF	TGTGCCAGCAGCCGAACAGGACATCAGCCCCAGCATTTT
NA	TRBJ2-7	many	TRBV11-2	CASSLEGSYEQYF	TGTGCCAGCAGCTTAGAAGGGAGTTACGAGCAGTACTTC
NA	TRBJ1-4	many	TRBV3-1	CASSLTGTSNEKLFF	TGTGCCAGCAGCTTAACAGGGACATCTAATGAAAAACTGTTTTTT
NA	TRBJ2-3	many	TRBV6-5	CASRPLADPTQYF	TGTGCCAGCAGGCCCCTAGCAGATCCTACGCAGTATTTT
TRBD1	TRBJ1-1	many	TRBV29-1	CSVEVGTGNTEAFF	TGCAGCGTTGAAGTAGGGACAGGGAACACTGAAGCTTTCTTT
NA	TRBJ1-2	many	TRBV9	CASSPAAGNYGYTF	TGTGCCAGCAGCCCAGCGGCAGGGAACTATGGCTACACCTTC
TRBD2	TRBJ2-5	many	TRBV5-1	CASSPSPGGEETQYF	TGCGCCAGCAGCCCGAGTCCCGGGGGGGAGGAGACCCAGTACTTC
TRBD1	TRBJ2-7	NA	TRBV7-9	CASSLAGQGGYEQYF	TGTGCCAGCAGCTTAGCCGGACAGGGGGGTTACGAGCAGTACTTC
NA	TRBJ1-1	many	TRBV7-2	CASSLAGMGEAFF	TGTGCCAGCAGCTTAGCAGGGATGGGAGAAGCTTTCTTT
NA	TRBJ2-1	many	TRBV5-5	CASSFLSYNEQFF	TGTGCCAGCAGCTTTTTGAGTTACAATGAGCAGTTCTTC
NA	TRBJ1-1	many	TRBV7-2	CASPPLDRRNTEAFF	TGTGCCAGCCCCCCCCTAGACAGGAGGAACACTGAAGCTTTCTTT
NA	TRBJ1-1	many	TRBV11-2	CASTPLVSNTEAFF	TGTGCCAGCACCCCCCTCGTGTCCAACACTGAAGCTTTCTTT
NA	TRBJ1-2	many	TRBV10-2	CASNKDSHGYTF	TGCGCCAGCAACAAGGACAGCCACGGCTACACCTTC
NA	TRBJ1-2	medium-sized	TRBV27	CASSLGLNYGYTF	TGTGCCAGCAGTTTAGGACTAAACTATGGCTACACCTTC
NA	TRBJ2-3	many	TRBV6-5	CASSYNGLNGDTQYF	TGTGCCAGCAGTTACAACGGACTCAACGGAGATACGCAGTATTTT
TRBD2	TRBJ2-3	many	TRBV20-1	CSASWRGTLITDTQYF	TGCAGTGCTAGTTGGCGGGGGACTTTAATCACAGATACGCAGTATTTT
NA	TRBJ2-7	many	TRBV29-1	CSVDPDNSGQYF	TGCAGCGTTGACCCGGACAACTCGGGGCAGTACTTC
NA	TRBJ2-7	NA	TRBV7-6	CASSPGQVTYEQYF	TGTGCCAGCAGCCCCGGGCAGGTTACTTACGAGCAGTACTTC
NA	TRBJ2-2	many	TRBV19	CASTLGAGELFF	TGTGCCAGTACCCTCGGGGCCGGGGAGCTGTTTTTT
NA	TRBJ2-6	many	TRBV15	CATSRGPRTGTGANVLTF	TGTGCCACCAGCAGAGGCCCAAGAACAGGGACTGGGGCCAACGTCCTGACTTTC
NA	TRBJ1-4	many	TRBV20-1	CSARGGFEKLFF	TGCAGTGCTAGGGGTGGGTTTGAGAAACTGTTTTTT
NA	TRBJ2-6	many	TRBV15	CATSRGTDSSGANVLTF	TGTGCCACCAGCAGAGGGACAGACAGCTCTGGGGCCAACGTCCTGACTTTC
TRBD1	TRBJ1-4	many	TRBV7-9	CASSENRGIDLKNEKLFF	TGTGCCAGCAGCGAAAACAGGGGGATCGATCTAAAAAATGAAAAACTGTTTTTT